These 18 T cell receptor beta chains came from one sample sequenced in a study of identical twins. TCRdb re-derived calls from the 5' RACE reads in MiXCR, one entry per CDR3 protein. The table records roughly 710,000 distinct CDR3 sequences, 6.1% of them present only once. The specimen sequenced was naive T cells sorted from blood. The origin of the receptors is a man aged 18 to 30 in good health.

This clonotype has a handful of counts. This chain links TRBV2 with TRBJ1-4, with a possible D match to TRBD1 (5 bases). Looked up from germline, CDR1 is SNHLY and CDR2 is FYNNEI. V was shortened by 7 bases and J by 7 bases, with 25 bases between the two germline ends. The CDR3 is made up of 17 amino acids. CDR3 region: CASTFSLGLRGGEKLFF. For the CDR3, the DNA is TGTGCCAGCACCTTTTCACTCGGGTTGCGTGGGGGTGAAAAACTGTTTTTT. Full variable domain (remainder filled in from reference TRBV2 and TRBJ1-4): EPEVTQTPSHQVTQMGQEVILRCVPISNHLYFYWYRQILGQKVEFLVSFYNNEISEKSEIFDDQFSVERPDGSNFTLKIRSTKLEDSAMYFCASTFSLGLRGGEKLFFGSGTQLSVL.

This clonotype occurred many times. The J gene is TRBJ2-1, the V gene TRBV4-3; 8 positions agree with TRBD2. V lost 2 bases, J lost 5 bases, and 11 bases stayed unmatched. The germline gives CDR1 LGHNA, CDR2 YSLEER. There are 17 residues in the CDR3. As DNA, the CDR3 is TGCGCCAGCAGCCAAACCCTACCCAGCGGGAGCGACAATGAGCAGTTCTTC. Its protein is CASSQTLPSGSDNEQFF.

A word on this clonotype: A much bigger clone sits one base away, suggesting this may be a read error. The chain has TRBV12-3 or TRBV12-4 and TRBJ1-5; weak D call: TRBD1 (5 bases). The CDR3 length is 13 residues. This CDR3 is CSSSFGGFQPQHF. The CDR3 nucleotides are TGTTCCAGCAGTTTTGGGGGGTTTCAGCCCCAGCATTTT.

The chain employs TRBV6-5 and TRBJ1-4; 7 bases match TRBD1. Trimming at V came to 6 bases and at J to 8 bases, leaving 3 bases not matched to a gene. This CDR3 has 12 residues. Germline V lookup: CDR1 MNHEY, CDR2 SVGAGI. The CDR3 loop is CASRQGSEKLFF. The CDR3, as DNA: TGTGCCAGCAGACAGGGGAGCGAAAAACTGTTTTTT.

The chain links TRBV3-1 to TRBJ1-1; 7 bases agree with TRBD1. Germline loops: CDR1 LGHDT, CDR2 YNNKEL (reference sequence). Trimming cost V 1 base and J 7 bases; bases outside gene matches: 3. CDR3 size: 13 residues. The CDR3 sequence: CASSQGNRGEAFF. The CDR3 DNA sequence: TGTGCCAGCAGCCAAGGAAACAGGGGTGAAGCTTTCTTT.

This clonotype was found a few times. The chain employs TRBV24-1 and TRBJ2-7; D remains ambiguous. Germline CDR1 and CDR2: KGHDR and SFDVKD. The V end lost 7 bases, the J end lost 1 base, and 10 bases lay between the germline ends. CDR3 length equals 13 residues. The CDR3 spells CATRDAPSYEQYF. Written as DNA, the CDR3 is TGTGCCACCAGGGACGCACCGTCCTACGAGCAGTACTTC.

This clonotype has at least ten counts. The CDR3 nucleotides read TGTGCCACCAGTGAATTTGGAGCGGGGAAAGGATACAATGAGCAGTTCTTC. It translates to CATSEFGAGKGYNEQFF. The chain couples TRBV24-1 to TRBJ2-1; TRBD2 agrees at 7 bases. Per the germline V gene, CDR1 is KGHDR and CDR2 is SFDVKD. This CDR3 contains 17 residues. V was pared by 4 bases and J by 4 bases, with 12 bases of the junction left unmatched.

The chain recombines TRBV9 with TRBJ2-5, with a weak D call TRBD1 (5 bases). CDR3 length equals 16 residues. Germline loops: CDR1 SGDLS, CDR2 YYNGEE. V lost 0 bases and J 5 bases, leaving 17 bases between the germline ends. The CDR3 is CASSVEGVGLRETQYF. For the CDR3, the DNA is TGTGCCAGCAGCGTAGAAGGGGTAGGGCTACGGGAGACCCAGTACTTC.

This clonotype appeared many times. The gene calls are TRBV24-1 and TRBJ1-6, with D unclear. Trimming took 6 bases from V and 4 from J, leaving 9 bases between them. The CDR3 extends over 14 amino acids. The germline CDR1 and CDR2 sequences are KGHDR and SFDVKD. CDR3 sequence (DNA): TGTGCCACCAGTACCCAGGAATATAATTCACCCCTCCACTTT. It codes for CATSTQEYNSPLHF.

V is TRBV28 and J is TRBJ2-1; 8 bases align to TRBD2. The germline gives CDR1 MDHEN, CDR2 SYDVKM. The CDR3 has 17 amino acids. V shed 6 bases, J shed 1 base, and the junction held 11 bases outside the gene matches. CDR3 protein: CASRLLSGSGSYNEQFF. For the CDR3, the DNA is TGTGCCAGCAGGTTACTAAGCGGGAGCGGGTCCTACAATGAGCAGTTCTTC.

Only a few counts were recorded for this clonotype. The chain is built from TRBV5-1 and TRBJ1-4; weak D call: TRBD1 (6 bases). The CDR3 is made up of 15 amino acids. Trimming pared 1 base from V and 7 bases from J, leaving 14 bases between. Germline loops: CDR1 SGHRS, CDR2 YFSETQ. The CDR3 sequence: CASSLRAGESEKLFF. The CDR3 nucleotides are TGCGCCAGCAGCTTGCGTGCAGGGGAGAGTGAAAAACTGTTTTTT.

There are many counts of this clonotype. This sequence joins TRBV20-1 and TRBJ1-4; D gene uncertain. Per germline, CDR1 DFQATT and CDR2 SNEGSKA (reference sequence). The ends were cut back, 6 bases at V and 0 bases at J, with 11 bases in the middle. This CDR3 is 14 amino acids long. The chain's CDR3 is CSAYGEATNEKLFF. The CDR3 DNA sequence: TGCAGTGCCTATGGGGAGGCAACTAATGAAAAACTGTTTTTT.

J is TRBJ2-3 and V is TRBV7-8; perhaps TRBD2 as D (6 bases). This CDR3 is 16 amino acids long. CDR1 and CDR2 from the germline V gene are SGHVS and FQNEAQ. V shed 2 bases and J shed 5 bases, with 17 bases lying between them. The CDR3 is CASSLFTPREEDTQYF. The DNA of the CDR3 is TGTGCCAGCAGCTTATTTACGCCTAGGGAGGAAGATACGCAGTATTTT.

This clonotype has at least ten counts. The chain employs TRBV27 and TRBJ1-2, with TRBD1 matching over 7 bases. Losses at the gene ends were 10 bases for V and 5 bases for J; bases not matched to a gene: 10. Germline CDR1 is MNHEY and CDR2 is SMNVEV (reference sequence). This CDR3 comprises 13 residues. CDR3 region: CATVGGTAYGYTF. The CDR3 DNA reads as TGTGCCACCGTCGGGGGGACAGCGTATGGCTACACCTTC.

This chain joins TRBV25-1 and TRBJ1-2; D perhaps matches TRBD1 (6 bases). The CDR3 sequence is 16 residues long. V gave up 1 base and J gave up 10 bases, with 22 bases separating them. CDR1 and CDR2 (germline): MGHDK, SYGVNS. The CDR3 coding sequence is TGTGCCAGCAGTGAATCGGAGGGGACACGGCTCGATGACTACACCTTC. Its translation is CASSESEGTRLDDYTF.

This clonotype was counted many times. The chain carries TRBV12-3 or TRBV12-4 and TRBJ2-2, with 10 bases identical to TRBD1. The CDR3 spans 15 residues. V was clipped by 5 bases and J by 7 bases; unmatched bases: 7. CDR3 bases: TGTGCCAGCAGTATCCGACAGGGGGCTGACGGGGAGCTGTTTTTT. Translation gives CASSIRQGADGELFF.

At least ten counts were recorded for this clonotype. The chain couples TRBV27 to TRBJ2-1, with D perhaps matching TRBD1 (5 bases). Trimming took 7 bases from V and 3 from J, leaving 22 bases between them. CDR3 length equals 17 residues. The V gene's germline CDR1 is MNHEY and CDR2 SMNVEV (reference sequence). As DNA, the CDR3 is TGTGCCAGCACTACCTTAAGGGCAGGGTTGTTCTACAATGAGCAGTTCTTC. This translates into CASTTLRAGLFYNEQFF.

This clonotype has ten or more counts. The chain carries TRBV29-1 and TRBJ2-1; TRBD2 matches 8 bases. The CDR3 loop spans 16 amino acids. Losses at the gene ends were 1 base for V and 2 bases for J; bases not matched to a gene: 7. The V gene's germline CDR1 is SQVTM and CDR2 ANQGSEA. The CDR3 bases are TGCAGCGTTGAAGGACTAAGCGGGAGTGCCTACAATGAGCAGTTCTTC. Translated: CSVEGLSGSAYNEQFF.